These T cell receptor beta chains were read from a single sample in a study of T-cell memory formation after mild COVID-19. Each CDR3 protein is one row after TCRdb ran MiXCR on the 5' RACE reads. The profile shows nearly 350,000 distinct CDR3 sequences, under 15% of them singletons. The sample taken for sequencing was PBMCs or a T cell subset sorted from them (not recorded which). These receptor sequences come from a man between 18 and 29 years old who had mild COVID-19 (a few samples of this study predate the infection). Cell type and time point are not known. Both conserved end residues are part of each CDR3. The D gene is left open where the match is weak. Size is omitted from some rows. Given values are once, few, many or a class for expanded clones.

CSARAGGGIVSNEQFF	TGCAGTGCTAGAGCCGGCGGGGGGATAGTTTCCAATGAGCAGTTCTTC	TRBD2	16	-	TRBJ2-1	TRBV20-1
CASSLDVWDVPYEQYF	TGTGCCAGCAGCTTGGATGTTTGGGACGTACCCTACGAGCAGTACTTC	-	16	few	TRBJ2-7	TRBV5-6
CASYTTQRGKVLF	TGTGCCAGCTACACCACCCAGCGGGGAAAAGTGCTCTTC	TRBD2	13	-	TRBJ2-1	TRBV2
CASRRLGGSTGELFF	TGTGCCAGCAGACGCCTTGGGGGGAGCACCGGGGAGCTGTTTTTT	-	15	-	TRBJ2-2	TRBV6-5
CASSQTGEKLFF	TGTGCCAGCTCACAGACAGGAGAAAAACTGTTTTTT	-	12	-	TRBJ1-4	TRBV18
CASSLAAGGQPDTQYF	TGCGCCAGCAGCTTGGCGGCGGGGGGGCAGCCAGATACGCAGTATTTT	TRBD2	16	few	TRBJ2-3	TRBV5-1
CATSDRTGEKLFF	TGTGCCACCAGTGACCGGACGGGGGAAAAACTGTTTTTT	-	13	few	TRBJ1-4	TRBV24-1
CASSGRAGEQALTF	TGCGCCAGCAGCGGTAGGGCAGGGGAACAGGCCCTGACTTTC	-	14	-	TRBJ2-6	TRBV10-1
CASSASGGGYNEQFF	TGTGCCAGCAGTGCTAGCGGGGGCGGCTACAATGAGCAGTTCTTC	TRBD2	15	-	TRBJ2-1	TRBV12-3/TRBV12-4
CASMGDYGYTF	TGTGCCAGCATGGGGGACTATGGCTACACCTTC	-	11	few	TRBJ1-2	TRBV7-9
CASMNNEQFF	TGTGCCAGCATGAACAATGAGCAGTTCTTC	-	10	-	TRBJ2-1	TRBV28
CASSQTGGIYNEQFF	TGCGCCAGCAGCCAGACAGGAGGAATCTACAATGAGCAGTTCTTC	-	15	few	TRBJ2-1	TRBV4-3
CASSFELRAEAFF	TGTGCCAGCAGTTTCGAATTGAGGGCTGAAGCTTTCTTT	-	13	-	TRBJ1-1	TRBV28
CASSGQATDYGYTF	TGTGCCAGCTCGGGACAGGCGACCGACTATGGCTACACCTTC	TRBD1	14	-	TRBJ1-2	TRBV18
CASSQARRTSTDNEQFF	TGTGCCAGCAGCCAAGCCCGGAGGACTAGCACCGACAATGAGCAGTTCTTC	TRBD2	17	-	TRBJ2-1	TRBV14
CASSRNRGVRETQYF	TGTGCCAGCAGCCGGAACAGGGGCGTCAGGGAGACCCAGTACTTC	TRBD1	15	-	TRBJ2-5	TRBV7-6
CASSQDEGAGSGANVLTF	TGCGCCAGCAGCCAAGATGAAGGTGCAGGCTCTGGGGCCAACGTCCTGACTTTC	-	18	few	TRBJ2-6	TRBV4-3
CASRQGDMNTGELFF	TGTGCCAGTAGACAAGGGGACATGAACACCGGGGAGCTGTTTTTT	-	15	-	TRBJ2-2	TRBV27
CSARVGTSGNTGELFF	TGCAGTGCTAGAGTCGGGACTAGCGGAAACACCGGGGAGCTGTTTTTT	TRBD2	16	few	TRBJ2-2	TRBV20-1
CASSYPTDGNQPQHF	TGTGCCAGCAGTTACCCCACCGATGGCAATCAGCCCCAGCATTTT	-	15	-	TRBJ1-5	TRBV6-2/TRBV6-3
CASSLSEGRVNSPLHF	TGCGCCAGCAGCCTCTCGGAGGGACGGGTAAATTCACCCCTCCACTTT	-	16	-	TRBJ1-6	TRBV5-1
CAINAGTGTWGTQYF	TGTGCCATCAATGCCGGGACAGGGACCTGGGGGACCCAGTACTTC	TRBD1	15	few	TRBJ2-5	TRBV10-3
CASSLAGELEQYF	TGCGCCAGCAGCTTGGCCGGAGAGCTCGAGCAGTACTTC	-	13	few	TRBJ2-7	TRBV5-1
CISVPEARGLRSSKSLEQYF	-	-	20	-	TRBJ2-7	TRBV7-5
CASSVQGLGTEAFF	TGTGCCAGCAGTGTTCAGGGACTGGGCACTGAAGCTTTCTTT	-	14	-	TRBJ1-1	TRBV2
CASSLDATRKNSPLHF	TGTGCCAGCAGCTTAGACGCGACAAGAAAAAATTCACCCCTCCACTTT	-	16	-	TRBJ1-6	TRBV7-2
CASSGPGEVSYEQYF	TGTGCCAGTAGTGGTCCAGGGGAGGTTTCCTACGAGCAGTACTTC	-	15	-	TRBJ2-7	TRBV19
CASSLFGDTGELFF	TGTGCCAGCAGCTTATTTGGGGACACCGGGGAGCTGTTTTTT	-	14	many	TRBJ2-2	TRBV7-9
CSVEGTGTEAFF	TGCAGCGTTGAAGGAACAGGGACTGAAGCTTTCTTT	-	12	-	TRBJ1-1	TRBV29-1
CASSLEVTSSYNEQFF	TGCGCCAGCAGCTTGGAGGTCACTAGCTCCTACAATGAGCAGTTCTTC	-	16	-	TRBJ2-1	TRBV5-1
CASTARKRYTNTEAFF	TGTGCCAGCACCGCAAGGAAAAGGTACACGAACACTGAAGCTTTCTTT	-	16	few	TRBJ1-1	TRBV6-2/TRBV6-3
CASSTARARNTEAFF	TGTGCCAGCAGCACTGCCCGGGCCCGGAACACTGAAGCCTTCTTT	-	15	-	TRBJ1-1	TRBV21-1
CASSLLGSWDQPQHF	TGTGCCAGCAGCTTATTGGGGAGTTGGGATCAGCCCCAGCATTTT	-	15	-	TRBJ1-5	TRBV7-8
CASSPSDRGIRNEQFF	TGTGCCAGCAGCCCCTCGGACAGGGGGATTAGGAATGAGCAGTTCTTC	TRBD1	16	few	TRBJ2-1	TRBV7-9
CASSQEAVTSSGNTIYF	TGTGCCAGCAGCCAAGAGGCGGTCACGAGCTCTGGAAACACCATATATTTT	-	17	few	TRBJ1-3	TRBV4-2
CAISESEGYTEAFF	TGTGCCATCAGTGAGTCGGAGGGGTACACTGAAGCTTTCTTT	-	14	few	TRBJ1-1	TRBV10-3
CASSRQGLLYEQYF	TGTGCCAGCAGTCGTCAAGGCTTGTTATACGAGCAGTACTTC	-	14	-	TRBJ2-7	TRBV27
CASSPDRGMYFEKLFF	TGCGCCAGCAGCCCGGACAGGGGGATGTATTTTGAAAAACTGTTTTTT	TRBD1	16	-	TRBJ1-4	TRBV4-3
CASSSSKGTGFHNEQFF	TGTGCCAGCAGTTCCTCCAAGGGGACAGGGTTCCACAATGAGCAGTTCTTC	TRBD1	17	many	TRBJ2-1	TRBV6-6
CASSLAQGSTDTQYF	TGTGCCAGCAGTTTAGCACAGGGCAGCACAGATACGCAGTATTTT	-	15	-	TRBJ2-3	TRBV12-3/TRBV12-4
CASRSPVGANTGELFF	TGTGCCAGCAGATCTCCAGTGGGCGCGAACACCGGGGAGCTGTTTTTT	-	16	-	TRBJ2-2	TRBV12-3/TRBV12-4
CASSLPSGYEQYF	TGCGCCAGCAGCCTTCCCTCAGGGTACGAGCAGTACTTC	-	13	few	TRBJ2-7	TRBV4-3
CASSQPLRGEYTGELFF	TGCGCCAGCAGCCAACCCTTGCGGGGGGAGTACACCGGGGAGCTGTTTTTT	TRBD2	17	-	TRBJ2-2	TRBV4-3
CASSYQEIGLPNTEAFF	TGTGCCAGCAGTTACCAGGAAATAGGATTACCGAACACTGAAGCTTTCTTT	-	17	-	TRBJ1-1	TRBV6-5
CASSQEGQPQHF	TGCGCCAGCAGCCAAGAGGGTCAGCCCCAGCATTTT	-	12	many	TRBJ1-5	TRBV3-1
CASSSNRGGNQPQHF	TGTGCCAGCAGTTCAAACAGGGGAGGAAATCAGCCCCAGCATTTT	TRBD1	15	-	TRBJ1-5	TRBV27
CASRGDYTDTQYF	TGTGCCAGCAGAGGGGATTACACAGATACGCAGTATTTT	-	13	few	TRBJ2-3	TRBV12-3/TRBV12-4
CASSSRSGFTGNTEAFF	TGTGCCAGCAGTTCCCGCTCTGGATTTACAGGGAACACTGAAGCTTTCTTT	-	17	-	TRBJ1-1	TRBV12-3/TRBV12-4
CASSEYPPSAQYF	TGTGCCAGCAGTGAGTATCCGCCCTCGGCGCAGTATTTT	-	13	-	TRBJ2-3	TRBV6-1